This record concerns one T cell receptor (beta chain) sequence. What it binds is not known. Documented treatment: some 20 received Ad26.COV2.S at low or high dose, single or two shots; 5 received placebo; per-sample allocation not given. Sample collection was performed on day 63 after the first vaccine or placebo injection. These data come from a study of Ad26.COV2.S vaccination and SARS-CoV-2 variants. Germline V gene sequence: CDR1 SGHNT, CDR2 YENEEA. After removal of 4 bases from V and 0 bases from J, the junction contained 6 bases not matched to a gene. The CDR3 loop spans 16 amino acids. Study-wide results and caveats: Vaccine recipients showed a spike-specific TCR breadth that was higher than in placebo recipients. Across vaccine and placebo recipients, the breadth of non-spike TCRs was similar.

The assay was immunoSEQ multiplex PCR, and TCRdb's table has in-frame clones only and misses some. The table records 300,000 to 400,000 clones, approximately 87% of them present only once. The TCR was taken from a person between 18 and 60 years old who received the Ad26.COV2.S COVID-19 vaccine or a placebo. This specimen was peripheral blood, taken in a trial of Ad26.COV2.S vaccine versus placebo. This rearrangement joins TRBV11-3 to TRBJ2-1, with 7 bases that match TRBD2. The CDR3 sequence: CASSSGGSSSYNEQFF. The DNA of the CDR3 is TGTGCCAGCAGCTCCGGCGGGAGTTCCTCCTACAATGAGCAGTTCTTC.